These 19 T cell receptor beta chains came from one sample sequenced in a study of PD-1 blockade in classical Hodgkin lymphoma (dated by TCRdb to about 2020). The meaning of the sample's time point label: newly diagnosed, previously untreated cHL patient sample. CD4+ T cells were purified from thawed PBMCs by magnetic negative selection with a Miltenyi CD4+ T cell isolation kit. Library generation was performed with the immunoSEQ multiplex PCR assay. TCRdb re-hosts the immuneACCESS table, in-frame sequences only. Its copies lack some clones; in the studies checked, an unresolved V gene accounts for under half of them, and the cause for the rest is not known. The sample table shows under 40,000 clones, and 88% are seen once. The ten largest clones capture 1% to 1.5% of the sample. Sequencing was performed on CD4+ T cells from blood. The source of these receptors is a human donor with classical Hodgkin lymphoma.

CDR3 sequence: CSLSGSVGTDTQYF. The CDR3 region has the DNA TGCAGCCTTTCCGGGAGTGTCGGCACAGATACGCAGTATTTT. The rearrangement links TRBV29-1 to TRBJ2-3; possibly TRBD2 for D (6 bases). This CDR3 contains 14 residues. V gave up 8 bases and J gave up 1 base, with 16 bases separating them. The germline V gene has CDR1 SQVTM and CDR2 ANQGSEA.

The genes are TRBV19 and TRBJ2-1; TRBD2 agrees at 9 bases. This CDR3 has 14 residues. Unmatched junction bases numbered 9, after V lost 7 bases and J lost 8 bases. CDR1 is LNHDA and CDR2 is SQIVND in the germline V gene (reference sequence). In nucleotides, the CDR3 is TGTGCCAGTACCTGGTCTAGCGGGAACCATGAGCAGTTCTTC. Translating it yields CASTWSSGNHEQFF. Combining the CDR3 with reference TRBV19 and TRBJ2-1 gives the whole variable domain DGGITQSPKYLFRKEGQNVTLSCEQNLNHDAMYWYRQDPGQGLRLIYYSQIVNDFQKGDIAEGYSVSREKKESFPLTVTSAQKNPTAFYLCASTWSSGNHEQFFGPGTRLTVL.

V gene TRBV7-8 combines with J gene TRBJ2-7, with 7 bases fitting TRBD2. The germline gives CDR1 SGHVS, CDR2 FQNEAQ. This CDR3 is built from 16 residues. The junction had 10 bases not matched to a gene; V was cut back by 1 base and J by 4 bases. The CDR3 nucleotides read TGTGCCAGCAGCTTAGAAAGGCGGGAGTTGGTTTACGAGCAGTACGTC. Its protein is CASSLERRELVYEQYV.

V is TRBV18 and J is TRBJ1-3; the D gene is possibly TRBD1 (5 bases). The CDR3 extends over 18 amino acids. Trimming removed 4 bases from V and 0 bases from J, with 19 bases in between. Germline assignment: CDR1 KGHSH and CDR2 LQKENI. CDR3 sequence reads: CASSLKGYPINSGNTIYF. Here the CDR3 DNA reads TGTGCCAGCTCACTTAAGGGGTACCCTATAAACTCTGGAAACACCATATATTTT.

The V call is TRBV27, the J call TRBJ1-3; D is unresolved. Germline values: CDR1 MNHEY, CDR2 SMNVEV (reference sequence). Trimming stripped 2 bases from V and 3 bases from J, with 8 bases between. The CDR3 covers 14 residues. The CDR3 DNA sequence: TGTGCCAGCAGTTTAGCAAGGGTTGGAAACACCATATATTTT. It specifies CASSLARVGNTIYF.

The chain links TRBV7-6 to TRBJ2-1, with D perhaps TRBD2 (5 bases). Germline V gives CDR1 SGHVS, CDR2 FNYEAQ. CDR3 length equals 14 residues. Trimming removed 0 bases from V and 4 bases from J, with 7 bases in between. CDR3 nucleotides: TGTGCCAGCAGCTTAGCGGGAGCGTACAATGAGCAGTTCTTC. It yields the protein CASSLAGAYNEQFF.

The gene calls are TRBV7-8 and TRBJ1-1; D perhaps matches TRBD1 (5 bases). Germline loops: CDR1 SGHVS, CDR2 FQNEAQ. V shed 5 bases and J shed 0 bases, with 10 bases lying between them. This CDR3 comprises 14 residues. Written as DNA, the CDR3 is TGTGCCAGCAGCGGGGGACTCCTGAACACTGAAGCTTTCTTT. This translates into CASSGGLLNTEAFF.

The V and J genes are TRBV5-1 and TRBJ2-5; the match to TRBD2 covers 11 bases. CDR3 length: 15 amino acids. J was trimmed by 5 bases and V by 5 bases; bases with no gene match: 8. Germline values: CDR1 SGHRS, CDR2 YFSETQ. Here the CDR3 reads CASRSNSGRGETQYF. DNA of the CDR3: TGCGCCAGCAGATCAAATAGCGGGAGGGGGGAGACCCAGTACTTC.

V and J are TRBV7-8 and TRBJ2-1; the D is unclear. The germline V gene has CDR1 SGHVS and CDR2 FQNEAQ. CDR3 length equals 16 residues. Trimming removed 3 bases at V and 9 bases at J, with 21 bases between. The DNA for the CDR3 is TGTGCCAGCAGCTTCAAGATAGTATCGGGCCTCGGTGAGCAGTTCTTC. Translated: CASSFKIVSGLGEQFF.

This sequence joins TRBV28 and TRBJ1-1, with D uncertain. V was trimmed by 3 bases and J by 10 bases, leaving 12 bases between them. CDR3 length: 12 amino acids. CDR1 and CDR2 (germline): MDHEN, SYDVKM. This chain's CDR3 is CASSFPGLGAFF. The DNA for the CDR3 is TGTGCCAGCAGTTTTCCGGGGTTGGGAGCTTTCTTT.

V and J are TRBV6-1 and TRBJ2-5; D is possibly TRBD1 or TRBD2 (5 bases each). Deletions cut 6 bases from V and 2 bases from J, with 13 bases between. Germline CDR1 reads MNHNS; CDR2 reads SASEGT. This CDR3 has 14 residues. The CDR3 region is CASSGASRQETQYF. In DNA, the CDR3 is TGTGCCAGCAGCGGGGCGTCGAGACAAGAGACCCAGTACTTC.

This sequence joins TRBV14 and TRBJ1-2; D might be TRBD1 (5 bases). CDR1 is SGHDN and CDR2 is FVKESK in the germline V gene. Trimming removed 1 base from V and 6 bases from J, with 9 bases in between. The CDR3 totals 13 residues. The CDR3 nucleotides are TGTGCCAGCAGCCAAGCAGGGCCCAATGGCTACACCTTC. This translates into CASSQAGPNGYTF.

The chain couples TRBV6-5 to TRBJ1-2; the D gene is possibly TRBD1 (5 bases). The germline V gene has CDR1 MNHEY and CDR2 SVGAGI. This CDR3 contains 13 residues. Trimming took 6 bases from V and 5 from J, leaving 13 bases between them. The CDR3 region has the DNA TGTGCCAGCAGAACCCGACAGCCTTATGGCTACACCTTC. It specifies CASRTRQPYGYTF.

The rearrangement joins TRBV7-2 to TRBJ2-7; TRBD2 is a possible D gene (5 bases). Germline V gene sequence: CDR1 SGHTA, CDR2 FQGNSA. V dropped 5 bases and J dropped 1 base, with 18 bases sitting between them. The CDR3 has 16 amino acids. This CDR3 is CASSRNPLADSYEQYF. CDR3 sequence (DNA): TGTGCCAGCAGCCGAAACCCCCTAGCTGATTCCTACGAGCAGTACTTC.

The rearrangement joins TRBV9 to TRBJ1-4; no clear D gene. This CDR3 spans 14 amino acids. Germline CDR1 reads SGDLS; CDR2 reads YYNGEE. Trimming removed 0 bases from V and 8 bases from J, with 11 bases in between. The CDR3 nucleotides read TGTGCCAGCAGCGTAGGGGTCCAACGGGAAAAACTGTTTTTT. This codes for CASSVGVQREKLFF.

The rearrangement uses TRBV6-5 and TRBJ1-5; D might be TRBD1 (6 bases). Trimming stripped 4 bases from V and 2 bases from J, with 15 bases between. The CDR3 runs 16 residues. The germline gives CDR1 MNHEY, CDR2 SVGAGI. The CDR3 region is CASSSLGGQGNQPQHF. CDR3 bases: TGTGCCAGCAGTTCCCTAGGGGGGCAGGGCAATCAGCCCCAGCATTTT.

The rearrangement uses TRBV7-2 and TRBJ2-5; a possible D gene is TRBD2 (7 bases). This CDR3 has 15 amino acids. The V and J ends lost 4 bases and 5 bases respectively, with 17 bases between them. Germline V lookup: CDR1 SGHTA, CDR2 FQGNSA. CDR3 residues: CASSSARGGAETQYF. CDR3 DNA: TGTGCCAGCAGCTCAGCGAGGGGGGGGGCTGAGACCCAGTACTTC.

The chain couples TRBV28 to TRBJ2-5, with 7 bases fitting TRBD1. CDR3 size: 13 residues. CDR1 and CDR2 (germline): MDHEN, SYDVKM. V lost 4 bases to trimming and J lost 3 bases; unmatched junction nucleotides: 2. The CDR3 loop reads CASSSGQKETQYF. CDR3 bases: TGTGCCAGCAGTTCGGGACAGAAAGAGACCCAGTACTTC.

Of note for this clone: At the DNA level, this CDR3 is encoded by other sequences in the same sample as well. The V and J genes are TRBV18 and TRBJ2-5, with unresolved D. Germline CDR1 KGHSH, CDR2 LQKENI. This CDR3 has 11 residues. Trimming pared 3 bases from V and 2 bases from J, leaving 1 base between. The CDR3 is CASSPQETQYF. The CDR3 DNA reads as TGTGCCAGCTCACCGCAAGAGACCCAGTACTTC.